This TCR beta chain was documented in a study of identical twins. Study outcomes and limitations: Abundant beta clonotypes from cord blood bore fewer insertions; memory repertoires lacked this pattern. Out-of-frame alpha sequences shared between twins exhibited an excess of low generation probability.

Germline CDR1 is SGHRS and CDR2 is YFSETQ. Trimming pared 0 bases from V and 2 bases from J, leaving 16 bases between. The CDR3 consists of 17 residues. This clonotype came up a few times. Its antigen remains unknown. Each CDR3 protein is one row after TCRdb ran MiXCR on the 5' RACE reads. Of 400,000 to 650,000 distinct CDR3 sequences listed, 20% to 25% are singletons. These data were also filed under a second study, of T cells expressing NK-cell markers. That work adds: For 5 to 7 donors, the dominant NKG2C+ clonotypes made up roughly 1.0-7.0% of their CD8+ T cells. Among several donors, these clonotypes also ranked first in the CD3+CD56-NKG2C+ fraction.

The source material was CD4+ T cells sorted from blood. The clonotype originates from a woman between 18 and 30 years old in good health. The chain has TRBV5-1 and TRBJ2-3; no reliable D call. The CDR3 spells CASSLVMISTSTDTQYF. DNA for the CDR3: TGCGCCAGCAGCTTGGTAATGATCTCGACCTCCACAGATACGCAGTATTTT.